This TCR beta chain stems from a study of cytomegalovirus exposure and HLA in healthy donors. Study-wide results and limits: Several of the most significant clusters appeared linked to common viral pathogens, based on a later analysis. Reported results showed that the classifier diagnosed cytomegalovirus status with high specificity and sensitivity.

In the PCR, 60 Vbeta and 13 Jbeta primers were used. The method was immunoSEQ multiplex PCR; TCRdb's version includes in-frame clones alone and lacks a portion of them. The sample gives 100,000 to 150,000 clones, approximately 74% of which show up once; roughly 7% is in the top ten. About this clone: Its antigen is undetermined. Compared with germline, one end of the junction differs, possibly owing to a read error.

In germline, CDR1 is SGHRS, CDR2 YFSETQ. This CDR3 comprises 16 residues. The sequenced sample was PBMCs. The chain carries TRBV5-1 and TRBJ2-3, with 9 nucleotides matching TRBD1. The clonotype was recovered from a male donor in good health and CMV-seronegative. In nucleotides, the CDR3 is TGCGTCAGCAGCTTTAGATCGGGACAGGGAGCAGATACGCAGTATTTT. This translates into CVSSFRSGQGADTQYF.